The 29 T cell receptor beta chains listed next were all sequenced from one sample in a study of T cells after yellow fever vaccination. TCRdb passed the 5' RACE reads through MiXCR, listing each CDR3 protein once. The sample consists of a few hundred thousand distinct CDR3 sequences, roughly 6.2% of them appearing once. Sequences were derived from PBMCs, sampled 5 days after the yellow fever booster vaccination. Source of these receptors: a man younger than 45 who received the YFV17D yellow fever vaccine.

This clonotype was observed a handful of times. The chain couples TRBV29-1 to TRBJ2-2; no clear D gene. Germline-derived CDR1 and CDR2 are SQVTM and ANQGSEA. The germline V and J ends were trimmed by 1 base and 6 bases, with 6 bases remaining between them. The CDR3 spans 12 residues. The CDR3, as DNA: TGCAGCGTTGAAGGCGCCCCCGGGGAGCTGTTTTTT. Protein sequence: CSVEGAPGELFF.

This clonotype was seen ten or more times. The J gene is TRBJ2-7, the V gene TRBV6-1; TRBD1 aligns across 7 bases. This CDR3 is built from 13 residues. Germline V gene sequence: CDR1 MNHNS, CDR2 SASEGT. The trim removed 5 bases at V and 7 bases at J, leaving 8 bases unmatched. The CDR3 loop is CASSPTRQGEQYF. The DNA of the CDR3 is TGTGCCAGCAGTCCAACCCGACAGGGTGAGCAGTACTTC.

This chain connects TRBV29-1 to TRBJ2-3, with D possibly TRBD1 on 6 matching bases. Between the trimmed V and J ends, which lost 5 bases and 5 bases, there was a span of 20 bases. The germline V gene encodes CDR1 SQVTM and CDR2 ANQGSEA. The CDR3 totals 15 residues. As DNA, the CDR3 is TGCAGCGTTCGCAGAGCGGCAGGGGCGCAAGATACGCAGTATTTT. Encoded protein: CSVRRAAGAQDTQYF.

There are a few counts of this clonotype. CDR3 region: CASSLEGTLGETQYF. CDR3 sequence (DNA): TGCGCCAGCAGCTTGGAGGGGACTCTAGGGGAGACCCAGTACTTC. The chain combines TRBV5-1 with TRBJ2-5, with D possibly TRBD2 on 6 matching bases. Germline-derived CDR1 and CDR2 are SGHRS and YFSETQ. V lost 0 bases to trimming and J lost 5 bases, with 14 bases between them. This CDR3 has 15 residues.

This rearrangement joins TRBV12-3 or TRBV12-4 to TRBJ1-3; D gene unclear. V shed 4 bases and J shed 9 bases, with 7 bases lying between them. The CDR3 runs to 11 residues. CDR3 bases: TGTGCCAGCAGTTCAGCACGCACCATATATTTT. Its translation: CASSSARTIYF.

In its sample, this clonotype was seen many times. This chain connects TRBV14 to TRBJ1-6, with unresolved D. Looked up from germline, CDR1 is SGHDN and CDR2 is FVKESK. The V and J ends lost 3 bases and 7 bases respectively, with 10 bases between them. This CDR3 region has 14 residues. For the CDR3, the DNA is TGTGCCAGCAGCCATGATTGGGGAAATTCACCCCTCCACTTT. Amino acid sequence: CASSHDWGNSPLHF. The full variable domain, its missing parts supplied by reference TRBV14 and TRBJ1-6, is EAGVTQFPSHSVIEKGQTVTLRCDPISGHDNLYWYRRVMGKEIKFLLHFVKESKQDESGMPNNRFLAERTGGTYSTLKVQPAELEDSGVYFCASSHDWGNSPLHFGNGTRLTVT.

The chain combines TRBV4-3 with TRBJ2-2, with D tentatively TRBD2 (6 bases). Germline-derived CDR1 and CDR2 are LGHNA and YSLEER. Trimming shortened V by 0 bases and J by 6 bases, and 11 bases separated the two germline ends. The CDR3 runs 15 residues. The CDR3: CASSQERLVSGELFF. DNA for the CDR3: TGCGCCAGCAGCCAAGAACGACTAGTATCCGGGGAGCTGTTTTTT.

This chain connects TRBV6-5 to TRBJ2-1; 7 bases match TRBD2. Trimming at V came to 2 bases and at J to 7 bases, leaving 5 bases not matched to a gene. CDR3 size: 14 residues. CDR1 and CDR2 from the germline V gene are MNHEY and SVGAGI. CDR3 bases: TGTGCCAGCAGTTACGGGGGAGGGCCGAATGAGCAGTTCTTC. This sequence encodes CASSYGGGPNEQFF.

This sequence joins TRBV5-7 and TRBJ2-7; 10 positions match TRBD2. TRBV5-7 is an ORF, with its function uncertain. This CDR3 has 15 amino acids. The ends lost 3 bases at V and 3 bases at J; junction bases unmatched: 6. CDR3 sequence: CASSWGLATIYEQYF. The CDR3 nucleotides are TGTGCCAGCAGCTGGGGACTAGCGACGATCTACGAGCAGTACTTC.

CDR3 sequence: CRPSGGGAYNEQFF. For the CDR3, the DNA is TGCAGACCTTCGGGGGGGGGCGCTTACAATGAGCAGTTCTTC. This chain connects TRBV20-1 to TRBJ2-1; the match to TRBD2 covers 8 bases. There are 14 residues in the CDR3. CDR1 and CDR2 from the germline V gene are DFQATT and SNEGSKA (reference sequence).

This clonotype was observed a few times. The genes are TRBV11-2 and TRBJ2-2; 12 nucleotides line up with TRBD2. Germline V gives CDR1 SGHAT, CDR2 FQNNGV. The junction had 10 bases not matched to a gene; V was cut back by 5 bases and J by 3 bases. The CDR3 runs 18 residues. The CDR3 DNA sequence: TGTGCCAGCAGCCGGTCTAGCGGGAGGGCTAAGGACACCGGGGAGCTGTTTTTT. This gives the protein CASSRSSGRAKDTGELFF.

This clonotype was seen a handful of times. DNA for the CDR3: TGTGCCAGCAGCCGGACAGGACGGACAGATACGCAGTATTTT. Translating gives CASSRTGRTDTQYF. The V call is TRBV6-1, the J call TRBJ2-3; 7 positions match TRBD1. V was clipped by 6 bases and J by 3 bases; unmatched bases: 6. The CDR3 consists of 14 residues. The germline V gene encodes CDR1 MNHNS and CDR2 SASEGT.

This clonotype turned up a few times. The rearrangement uses TRBV20-1 and TRBJ2-2, with TRBD2 identical over 10 bases. CDR3 length: 15 amino acids. Germline V lookup: CDR1 DFQATT, CDR2 SNEGSKA (reference sequence). The junction had 7 bases not matched to a gene; V was cut back by 5 bases and J by 4 bases. CDR3 sequence: CSAPLAGRGTGELFF. The CDR3 DNA is TGCAGTGCTCCACTAGCGGGACGGGGCACCGGGGAGCTGTTTTTT.

In this sample, this clonotype turned up many times. CDR3 in DNA: TGTGCCAGCAGTTATGTGGGAGGGCCCAGAGAGCAGTACTTC. This gives the protein CASSYVGGPREQYF. V gene TRBV6-5 combines with J gene TRBJ2-7; TRBD2 agrees at 7 bases. The J segment lost 7 bases and the V segment lost 3 bases, leaving 9 bases of the junction unmatched. The CDR3 is made up of 14 amino acids. Germline V gene sequence: CDR1 MNHEY, CDR2 SVGAGI.

The sample holds many counts of this clonotype. The J gene is TRBJ1-2, the V gene TRBV5-1, with D unclear. Trimming left V 4 bases short and J 4 bases short, with 11 bases between. The CDR3 is 13 amino acids. Germline CDR1 SGHRS, CDR2 YFSETQ. CDR3 amino acids: CASSEGILYGYTF. The DNA for the CDR3 is TGCGCCAGCAGCGAAGGGATACTCTATGGCTACACCTTC.

This sequence joins TRBV5-1 and TRBJ1-4; D unclear. The germline CDR1 and CDR2 sequences are SGHRS and YFSETQ. The CDR3 runs to 13 residues. V gave up 4 bases and J gave up 8 bases, with 12 bases separating them. The CDR3 DNA follows: TGCGCCAGCAGCCCCCCCCTATCAGAAAAACTGTTTTTT. Encoded protein: CASSPPLSEKLFF. The full variable domain, its missing parts supplied by reference TRBV5-1 and TRBJ1-4, is KAGVTQTPRYLIKTRGQQVTLSCSPISGHRSVSWYQQTPGQGLQFLFEYFSETQRNKGNFPGRFSGRQFSNSRSEMNVSTLELGDSALYLCASSPPLSEKLFFGSGTQLSVL.

This clonotype was detected only a few times. V and J are TRBV19 and TRBJ2-1; 10 bases are a match to TRBD2. The length of the CDR3 is 15 residues. Looked up from germline, CDR1 is LNHDA and CDR2 is SQIVND (reference sequence). Unmatched junction bases numbered 7, after V lost 7 bases and J lost 4 bases. CDR3 loop: CASTPLAGVYNEQFF. CDR3 coding DNA: TGTGCCAGTACCCCCCTAGCGGGAGTTTACAATGAGCAGTTCTTC.

This clonotype was found many times. The DNA of the CDR3 is TGTGCCAGCAGCTTAGTTGTGGGAACTAGCGGTTTGGGTCTGTTCTTC. It specifies CASSLVVGTSGLGLFF. The rearrangement uses TRBV7-6 and TRBJ2-1; 8 bases align to TRBD2. Germline lookup yields CDR1 SGHVS and CDR2 FNYEAQ. CDR3 length: 16 residues. V lost 1 base and J lost 15; bases outside the gene matches: 17.

The rearrangement joins TRBV30 to TRBJ2-2; 9 bases line up with TRBD1. This CDR3 has 14 residues. J was trimmed by 6 bases and V by 0 bases; bases with no gene match: 2. The germline V gene has CDR1 GTSNPN and CDR2 SVGIG (reference sequence). The CDR3 loop is CAWSVRDRAGELFF. CDR3 sequence (DNA): TGTGCCTGGAGTGTACGGGACAGGGCCGGGGAGCTGTTTTTT.

This clonotype appeared many times. The chain is built from TRBV10-3 and TRBJ2-3; 8 bases are shared with TRBD2. The CDR3 is made up of 17 amino acids. CDR1 is ENHRY, CDR2 SYGVKD, per germline. Losses at the gene ends were 8 bases for V and 2 bases for J; bases not matched to a gene: 15. CDR3 amino acids: CAIGRGMSGRNTDTQYF. DNA for the CDR3: TGTGCCATCGGGCGGGGGATGAGCGGGAGAAACACAGATACGCAGTATTTT.

The chain has TRBV7-2 and TRBJ2-7; D possibly corresponds to TRBD1 (6 bases). This CDR3 has 13 amino acids. Per the germline V gene, CDR1 is SGHTA and CDR2 is FQGNSA. V was shortened by 3 bases and J by 5 bases, with 11 bases between the two germline ends. CDR3 nucleotide sequence: TGTGCCAGCAGCTTCCAGGGGATGCACGAGCAGTACTTC. Translation: CASSFQGMHEQYF.

The chain recombines TRBV6-5 with TRBJ1-4, with D perhaps TRBD1 (5 bases). Trimming cost V 0 bases and J 8 bases, with 10 bases left between them. Germline values: CDR1 MNHEY, CDR2 SVGAGI. This CDR3 region has 14 residues. The CDR3 DNA follows: TGTGCCAGCAGTTACTCTGCGGGGGTCGAAAAACTGTTTTTT. This codes for CASSYSAGVEKLFF.

This clonotype was seen many times. The CDR3 is CASSYSMGGVLGEQFF. The CDR3 DNA is TGTGCCAGCAGTTACTCGATGGGCGGCGTCTTGGGGGAGCAGTTCTTC. The rearrangement links TRBV6-5 to TRBJ2-1; D is undetermined. The CDR3 is 16 amino acids. Looked up from germline, CDR1 is MNHEY and CDR2 is SVGAGI. The ends were cut back, 0 bases at V and 10 bases at J, with 19 bases in the middle.

This clonotype came up a few times. This chain joins TRBV20-1 and TRBJ2-7; a weak D match, TRBD2 (6 bases). This CDR3 is built from 13 residues. Per germline, CDR1 DFQATT and CDR2 SNEGSKA (reference sequence). The V end was cut by 6 bases, the J end by 4 bases, with 16 bases between. The CDR3 loop reads CSARGLGGYEQYF. The CDR3 DNA sequence: TGCAGTGCGAGGGGACTGGGCGGGTACGAGCAGTACTTC.

This clonotype occurred many times. The chain links TRBV6-5 to TRBJ1-5; D remains ambiguous. V lost 0 bases and J lost 4, with 10 bases in between. The CDR3 totals 15 residues. Germline V gives CDR1 MNHEY, CDR2 SVGAGI. The CDR3 protein is CASSYSRHLNQPQHF. CDR3 nucleotides: TGTGCCAGCAGTTACTCGCGTCACCTAAATCAGCCCCAGCATTTT.

There are many counts of this clonotype. The CDR3 sequence is CASSFGGGTGELFF. The CDR3 coding sequence is TGCGCCAGCAGCTTCGGCGGGGGCACCGGGGAGCTGTTTTTT. V is TRBV5-1 and J is TRBJ2-2; 7 nucleotides line up with TRBD2. This CDR3 region has 14 residues. After removal of 2 bases from V and 4 bases from J, the junction contained 2 bases not matched to a gene. Germline-derived CDR1 and CDR2 are SGHRS and YFSETQ. Supplemented by reference TRBV5-1 and TRBJ2-2, the full variable domain reads KAGVTQTPRYLIKTRGQQVTLSCSPISGHRSVSWYQQTPGQGLQFLFEYFSETQRNKGNFPGRFSGRQFSNSRSEMNVSTLELGDSALYLCASSFGGGTGELFFGEGSRLTVL.

This clonotype has ten or more counts. The CDR3 bases are TGTGCCAGCAGCCCCCAGGGGGGGTGGGTGAACATTCAGTACTTC. This codes for CASSPQGGWVNIQYF. This chain connects TRBV5-6 to TRBJ2-4; TRBD1 or TRBD2 may be the D gene (7 bases each). V dropped 4 bases and J dropped 7 bases, with 18 bases sitting between them. The CDR3 contains 15 residues. CDR1 is SGHDT, CDR2 YYEEEE, per germline.

This clonotype was counted at least ten times. The chain carries TRBV29-1 and TRBJ2-2; D possibly corresponds to TRBD2 (6 bases). Looked up from germline, CDR1 is SQVTM and CDR2 is ANQGSEA. The CDR3 loop spans 12 amino acids. CDR3 DNA sequence: TGCAGTGGGGAGGAGGACACCGGGGAGCTGTTTTTT. Its translation is CSGEEDTGELFF.

The chain joins TRBV15 to TRBJ1-1; D call uncertain. The V end was cut by 1 base, the J end by 9 bases, with 9 bases between. The germline V gene encodes CDR1 LNHNV and CDR2 YYDKDF (reference sequence). The CDR3 totals 12 residues. CDR3 nucleotide sequence: TGTGCCACCAGCAGAGTCCCAAGGCAAGCTTTCTTT. Translating gives CATSRVPRQAFF.